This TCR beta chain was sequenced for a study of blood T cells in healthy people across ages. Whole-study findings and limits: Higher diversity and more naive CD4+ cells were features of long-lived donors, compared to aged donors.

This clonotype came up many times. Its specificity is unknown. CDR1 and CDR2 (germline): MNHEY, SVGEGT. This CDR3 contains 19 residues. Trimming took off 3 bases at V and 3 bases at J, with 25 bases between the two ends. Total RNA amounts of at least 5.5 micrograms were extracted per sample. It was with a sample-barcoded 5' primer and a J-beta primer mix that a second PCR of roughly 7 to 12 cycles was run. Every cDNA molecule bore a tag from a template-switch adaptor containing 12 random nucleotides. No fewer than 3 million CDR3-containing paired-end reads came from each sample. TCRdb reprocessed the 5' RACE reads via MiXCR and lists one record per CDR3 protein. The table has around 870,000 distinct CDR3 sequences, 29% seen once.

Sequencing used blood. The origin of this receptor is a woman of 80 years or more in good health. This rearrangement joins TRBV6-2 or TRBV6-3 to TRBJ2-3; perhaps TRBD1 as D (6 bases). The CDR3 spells CASSYTLGKQGLWTDTQYF. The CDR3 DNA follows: TGTGCCAGCAGTTATACTCTAGGCAAACAGGGTCTTTGGACAGATACGCAGTATTTT.